The clone carrying this T cell receptor (beta chain) has a handful of counts. These data originate in a study of early T cells in non-severe SARS-CoV-2 infection. Each CDR3 protein gets one entry after TCRdb re-called the 5' RACE reads with MiXCR. The profile shows about 66,000 distinct CDR3 sequences, roughly a sixth of them singletons. The length of the CDR3 is 14 residues. The V gene lost 6 bases and the J gene lost 4 bases, with 12 bases spanning the gap. Germline CDR1 and CDR2: SGHVS and FQNEAQ. The sequence came from an adult who was a healthcare worker with PCR-confirmed SARS-CoV-2 infection or an uninfected control (not recorded which). Sequenced here: whole blood, sampled at baseline. The rearrangement uses TRBV7-8 and TRBJ1-4; a weak D match, TRBD1 (5 bases). The CDR3 region has the DNA TGTGCCAGCAGTCCGCCGGGACTTAATGAAAAACTGTTTTTT. Its protein is CASSPPGLNEKLFF.